This T cell receptor beta chain appears in the sequencing data of a study of T cell repertoires in cytomegalovirus infection. As for the study in general: Recently described HLA-C-restricted plus well-studied HLA-B-restricted CMV epitopes were used. CMV infection and matching HLA type were both indicated by public TCR beta signatures. Study results and caveats: Across the ex vivo response, the dominant clonotypes were HLA-C-restricted CMV-specific TCR beta clonotypes. The cumulative frequency of public TCR beta families distinguished individuals who carried CMV together with the relevant HLA.

The CDR3 consists of 15 residues. Germline V CDR1 and CDR2: SGHNT, YENEEA. The V segment lost 5 bases and the J segment 4 bases; nucleotides outside the gene matches: 5. This clonotype was counted only a few times. The antigen is unknown. TCRdb re-called the reads with MiXCR, one entry per CDR3 protein. Of 680,000 or so distinct CDR3 sequences detected, around a third appear once; the ten largest clones hold roughly 18%. This specimen was cultured PBMCs, taken from culture after CMV antigen stimulation. The receptor was derived from a human donor in good health (CMV status not recorded). Some clones in this sample may be carry-over from other donors' samples. This chain connects TRBV11-3 to TRBJ2-2, with 9 nucleotides matching TRBD1. The CDR3 sequence: CASSQTGGGTGELFF. CDR3 coding DNA: TGTGCCAGCAGCCAGACAGGGGGGGGCACCGGGGAGCTGTTTTTT. Looking up the rest from reference TRBV11-3 and TRBJ2-2 gives the full variable domain: EAGVVQSPRYKIIEKKQPVAFWCNPISGHNTLYWYLQNLGQGPELLIRYENEEAVDDSQLPKDRFSAERLKGVDSTLKIQPAELGDSAVYLCASSQTGGGTGELFFGEGSRLTVL.